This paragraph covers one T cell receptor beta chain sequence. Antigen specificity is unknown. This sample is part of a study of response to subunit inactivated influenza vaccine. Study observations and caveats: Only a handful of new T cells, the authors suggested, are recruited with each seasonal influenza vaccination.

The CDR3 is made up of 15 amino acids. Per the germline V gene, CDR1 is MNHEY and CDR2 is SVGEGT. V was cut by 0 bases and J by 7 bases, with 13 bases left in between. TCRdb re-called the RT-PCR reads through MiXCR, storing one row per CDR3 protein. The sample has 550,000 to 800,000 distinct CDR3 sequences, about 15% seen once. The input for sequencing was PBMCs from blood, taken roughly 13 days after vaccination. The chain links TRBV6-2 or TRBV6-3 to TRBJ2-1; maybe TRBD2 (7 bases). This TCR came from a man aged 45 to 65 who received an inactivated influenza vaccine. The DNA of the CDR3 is TGTGCCAGCAGTTACTCGGGGGGGCCGGGGAATGAGCAGTTCTTC. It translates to CASSYSGGPGNEQFF.